This entry lists 18 T cell receptor beta chains sequenced from one sample in a study of blood T cell repertoires in COVID-19 (dated by TCRdb to 2018 to 2020). To prepare the library, the immunoSEQ multiplex PCR assay was applied. What TCRdb holds here is the immuneACCESS table cut down to in-frame rearrangements. Part of the clones is not present; checked against another copy, under half of the missing clones reflect an unresolved V gene, and the others are unexplained. In all, the sample holds roughly 28,000 clones, and 89% of those were seen once. Under 55% of the sample is in the top ten clones. Sequenced sample: peripheral blood. All receptors come from a human donor with acute or convalescent COVID-19. The donor label of this sample is uncertain.

The V and J genes are TRBV5-1 and TRBJ1-4; 7 bases agree with TRBD1. The CDR3 is 13 amino acids. V trimming: 4 bases; J trimming: 7 bases; junction bases outside the gene matches: 4. The germline V gene encodes CDR1 SGHRS and CDR2 YFSETQ. In DNA, the CDR3 is TGCGCCAGCAGCGTAGACAGGGTTGAAAAACTGTTTTTT. Residues: CASSVDRVEKLFF.

This clone was detected once. The J gene is TRBJ1-4, the V gene TRBV5-1; perhaps TRBD1 as D (5 bases). V lost 4 bases to trimming and J lost 6 bases, with 19 bases between them. This CDR3 spans 16 amino acids. Germline V gene data show CDR1 as SGHRS and CDR2 as YFSETQ. The CDR3 region has the DNA TGCGCCAGCAGCCCAACTCCGGGGGAGGCCTATGAAAAACTGTTTTTT. Amino acid sequence: CASSPTPGEAYEKLFF.

This chain connects TRBV9 to TRBJ2-1; TRBD2 agrees at 12 bases. The CDR3 consists of 16 residues. Losses at the gene ends were 3 bases for V and 8 bases for J; bases not matched to a gene: 9. The germline V gene has CDR1 SGDLS and CDR2 YYNGEE. The CDR3 spells CASSALAGGRLDEQFF. In nucleotides, the CDR3 is TGTGCCAGCAGCGCACTAGCGGGAGGCCGCTTGGATGAGCAGTTCTTC.

The chain has TRBV7-2 and TRBJ1-1; 7 nucleotides agree with TRBD1. The length of the CDR3 is 14 residues. Germline CDR1 SGHTA, CDR2 FQGNSA. V trimming: 5 bases; J trimming: 4 bases; junction bases outside the gene matches: 7. This CDR3 reads CASSPAGTATEAFF. CDR3 in DNA: TGTGCCAGCAGCCCAGCCGGGACAGCCACTGAAGCTTTCTTT.

The CDR3 coding sequence is TGTGCCAGCAGCCACCCGCGGGGCGGGGTGTACGAGCAGTACTTC. Translating gives CASSHPRGGVYEQYF. The J gene is TRBJ2-7, the V gene TRBV7-2; weak D call: TRBD2 (6 bases). Germline lookup yields CDR1 SGHTA and CDR2 FQGNSA. CDR3 size: 15 residues. The germline V and J ends were trimmed by 5 bases and 4 bases, with 18 bases remaining between them.

This sequence joins TRBV6-1 and TRBJ1-2, with TRBD1 matching over 7 bases. Looked up from germline, CDR1 is MNHNS and CDR2 is SASEGT. V lost 5 bases to trimming and J lost 12 bases; unmatched junction nucleotides: 15. This CDR3 contains 14 residues. The CDR3 DNA sequence: TGTGCCAGCAGTTATCGGCAGGGGGATGGTATTGACACCTTC. Amino acid sequence: CASSYRQGDGIDTF.

The chain employs TRBV19 and TRBJ2-5; TRBD1 might be the D (7 bases). The length of the CDR3 is 15 residues. V lost 3 bases and J 2 bases, leaving 13 bases between the germline ends. Germline V gene sequence: CDR1 LNHDA, CDR2 SQIVND (reference sequence). CDR3 nucleotides: TGTGCCAGTAGTATTGGCAGGGGGGTACAAGAGACCCAGTACTTC. It encodes CASSIGRGVQETQYF. The full variable domain, in which reference TRBV19 and TRBJ2-5 provide the parts outside the CDR3, is DGGITQSPKYLFRKEGQNVTLSCEQNLNHDAMYWYRQDPGQGLRLIYYSQIVNDFQKGDIAEGYSVSREKKESFPLTVTSAQKNPTAFYLCASSIGRGVQETQYFGPGTRLLVL.

The CDR3 region has the DNA TGTGCCAGTAGTGCACAGGGGGTGAGCGAAAAACTGTTTTTT. Its translation is CASSAQGVSEKLFF. The chain recombines TRBV19 with TRBJ1-4; 8 bases map to TRBD1. The CDR3 consists of 14 residues. The germline V gene has CDR1 LNHDA and CDR2 SQIVND (reference sequence). V was pared by 5 bases and J by 8 bases, with 7 bases of the junction left unmatched.

The V and J genes are TRBV6-5 and TRBJ1-2; the match to TRBD1 covers 9 bases. Trimming removed 4 bases from V and 8 bases from J; junction bases left unmatched: 8. Germline assignment: CDR1 MNHEY and CDR2 SVGAGI. The CDR3 length is 14 residues. Written as DNA, the CDR3 is TGTGCCAGCAGTTTGGGACAGGGCCGGGGCGGCTACACCTTC. The encoded protein is CASSLGQGRGGYTF.

The chain combines TRBV3-1 (or the pseudogene TRBV3-2) with TRBJ2-1; the D is unclear. Per the germline V gene, CDR1 is LGHDT and CDR2 is YNNKEL (reference sequence). Trimming took 1 base from V and 7 from J, leaving 8 bases between them. This CDR3 spans 13 amino acids. The CDR3 DNA follows: TGTGCCAGCAGCCAAGGACTTCAAAATGAGCAGTTCTTC. It yields the protein CASSQGLQNEQFF.

The chain combines TRBV11-3 with TRBJ2-1, with TRBD2 identical over 16 bases. CDR1 and CDR2 from the germline V gene are SGHNT and YENEEA. After removal of 0 bases from V and 0 bases from J, the junction contained 2 bases not matched to a gene. The CDR3 spans 19 residues. The CDR3 nucleotides read TGTGCCAGCAGCTTAGAGGGACTAGCGGGAGGGAGCTCCTACAATGAGCAGTTCTTC. As protein: CASSLEGLAGGSSYNEQFF.

This chain connects TRBV13 to TRBJ1-1, with 12 bases lining up with TRBD1. The V and J ends lost 4 bases and 11 bases, in that order; junction bases with no gene match: 8. The length of the CDR3 is 14 residues. Germline loops: CDR1 PRHDT, CDR2 FYEKMQ (reference sequence). The CDR3 is CASSSPGQGAWAFF. In DNA, the CDR3 is TGTGCCAGCAGCTCACCGGGACAGGGGGCTTGGGCTTTCTTT. Complete variable domain (other parts from reference TRBV13 and TRBJ1-1): AAGVIQSPRHLIKEKRETATLKCYPIPRHDTVYWYQQGPGQDPQFLISFYEKMQSDKGSIPDRFSAQQFSDYHSELNMSSLELGDSALYFCASSSPGQGAWAFFGQGTRLTVV.

CDR3 residues: CASSFKDRGGQPQHF. Written as DNA, the CDR3 is TGTGCCAGCAGCTTCAAGGACAGGGGAGGTCAGCCCCAGCATTTT. The rearrangement joins TRBV7-2 to TRBJ1-5; TRBD1 aligns across 9 bases. The CDR3 covers 15 residues. The V gene's germline CDR1 is SGHTA and CDR2 FQGNSA. The V and J ends lost 3 bases and 6 bases, in that order; junction bases with no gene match: 6.

The CDR3: CASSPISGRAEQYF. The CDR3 coding sequence is TGTGCCAGCAGCCCTATAAGCGGGAGGGCTGAGCAGTACTTC. V usage is TRBV3-1 (or the pseudogene TRBV3-2) and J usage is TRBJ2-7; 10 positions agree with TRBD2. V lost 4 bases to trimming and J lost 7 bases; unmatched junction nucleotides: 7. Germline lookup yields CDR1 LGHDT and CDR2 YNNKEL (reference sequence). This CDR3 contains 14 residues.

The gene calls are TRBV30 and TRBJ2-7; D is unclear. V dropped 2 bases and J dropped 3 bases, with 8 bases sitting between them. The CDR3 totals 12 residues. The V gene's germline CDR1 is GTSNPN and CDR2 SVGIG (reference sequence). CDR3 nucleotides: TGTGCCTGGAGTACCTCGGTCTACGAGCAGTACTTC. This encodes CAWSTSVYEQYF.

J is TRBJ2-7 and V is TRBV27; D might be TRBD2 (6 bases). There are 12 residues in the CDR3. Trimming took off 7 bases at V and 2 bases at J, with 9 bases between the two ends. CDR1 is MNHEY, CDR2 SMNVEV, per germline (reference sequence). CDR3 sequence: CASTERAYEQYV. The DNA for the CDR3 is TGTGCCAGCACTGAGCGGGCCTACGAGCAGTACGTC.

V and J are TRBV18 and TRBJ2-7, with 7 bases fitting TRBD1. The CDR3 is 14 amino acids. CDR1 KGHSH and CDR2 LQKENI come from the germline V gene. The trim removed 3 bases at V and 4 bases at J, leaving 6 bases unmatched. CDR3: CASSPESGGYEQYF. As DNA, the CDR3 is TGTGCCAGCTCACCGGAGTCAGGGGGATACGAGCAGTACTTC.

The chain couples TRBV11-2 to TRBJ2-2; D is unresolved. There are 15 residues in the CDR3. From germline, CDR1 is SGHAT and CDR2 FQNNGV. The ends were cut back, 1 base at V and 0 bases at J, with 6 bases in the middle. CDR3 bases: TGTGCCAGCAGCTTAGGGGCCGCGAACACCGGGGAGCTGTTTTTT. Translated, it gives CASSLGAANTGELFF.